This TCR beta chain was identified in a study of cytomegalovirus exposure and HLA in healthy donors. Study overall: Unique TCR beta sequences numbering approximately 120 million came from about 179 million T cells in an earlier analysis.

The PCR contained 60 Vbeta and 13 Jbeta primers. Method: immunoSEQ multiplex PCR; TCRdb's copy keeps in-frame clones and lacks some. The table lists tens of thousands of clones, roughly four fifths of them singletons. With regard to this clone: Its antigen is undetermined.

Study conclusions and caveats: The only immune exposure information that was available was CMV serostatus. There were 150 or so TCR beta chains listed as cytomegalovirus-associated.

The J segment lost 0 bases and the V segment lost 3 bases, leaving 1 base of the junction unmatched. Germline V gene lookup returns CDR1 KGHSH and CDR2 LQKENI. There are 15 residues in the CDR3. The chain employs TRBV18 and TRBJ1-2, with 10 bases aligning to TRBD1. This TCR was sampled from a man aged 30-40 years in good health and CMV-seronegative. Sequencing was carried out using PBMCs. CDR3 sequence: CASSPGTGANYGYTF. The CDR3 nucleotides are TGTGCCAGCTCACCGGGGACAGGGGCTAACTATGGCTACACCTTC.